These T cell receptor beta chains were read from a single sample in a study of CD8 T cells in ankylosing spondylitis. TCRdb re-called the 5' RACE reads through MiXCR, storing one row per CDR3 protein. This sample has about 140,000 distinct CDR3 sequences, with 5.5% to 7.5% found just once. Sequencing was performed on blood, either unsorted or a sorted T cell fraction (not recorded which). The receptors originated from a female donor with ankylosing spondylitis or in good health (not recorded which). CDR3s leave out the opening cysteine and the closing phenylalanine or tryptophan. The order of the fields is V gene, J gene, CDR3 protein.

V: TRBV24-1; J: TRBJ2-1; CDR3: ATSDPRRKNNEQF
V: TRBV6-2/TRBV6-3; J: TRBJ2-1; CDR3: ASSRGLAGGASYNEQF
V: TRBV7-2; J: TRBJ2-3; CDR3: ASSISRDTQY
V: TRBV11-2; J: TRBJ2-2; CDR3: ASSPGVNTGELF
V: TRBV3-1; J: TRBJ1-2; CDR3: ASSDNRVGYT
V: TRBV7-6; J: TRBJ2-3; CDR3: ASSLSGRSFSTDTQY
V: TRBV20-1; J: TRBJ2-1; CDR3: SASASGDPNEQF
V: TRBV5-4; J: TRBJ1-1; CDR3: ASSNPGATEAF
V: TRBV2; J: TRBJ2-7; CDR3: ASSEDAAYEQY
V: TRBV10-3; J: TRBJ2-3; CDR3: AISETSGVGHADTQY
V: TRBV6-2/TRBV6-3; J: TRBJ1-5; CDR3: ASSYALWNQPQH
V: TRBV5-1; J: TRBJ2-7; CDR3: ASSLTSGNIHEQY
V: TRBV5-5; J: TRBJ1-6; CDR3: ASSTHREDSYNSPLH
V: TRBV20-1; J: TRBJ2-3; CDR3: SASGGGGSDTQY
V: TRBV7-2; J: TRBJ1-6; CDR3: ASNSAGTGDGSPLH
V: TRBV29-1; J: TRBJ1-1; CDR3: SVVYGTGGSEAF
V: TRBV12-3/TRBV12-4; J: TRBJ1-1; CDR3: ASSLELWETNTEAF
V: TRBV5-1; J: TRBJ1-6; CDR3: ASSPRTSYNSPLH
V: TRBV20-1; J: TRBJ1-1; CDR3: SASGDNLNTEAF
V: TRBV5-1; J: TRBJ2-7; CDR3: ASRFRTGGSYEQY
V: TRBV24-1; J: TRBJ2-2; CDR3: ATSGGPGELF
V: TRBV13; J: TRBJ1-6; CDR3: TSSLPSGGARYNSPLH
V: TRBV4-2; J: TRBJ1-2; CDR3: ASSQDEQGGYGYT
V: TRBV6-5; J: TRBJ1-2; CDR3: ASSRDRVNGYT
V: TRBV12-3/TRBV12-4; J: TRBJ2-3; CDR3: ASTPLGRVYTDTQY
V: TRBV19; J: TRBJ2-7; CDR3: ASRGTDSYEQY
V: TRBV12-3/TRBV12-4; J: TRBJ1-5; CDR3: ASSLLGGDQPQH
V: TRBV29-1; J: TRBJ2-7; CDR3: STGQGYEQY
V: TRBV20-1; J: TRBJ1-6; CDR3: SATGETNSPLH
V: TRBV7-9; J: TRBJ2-3; CDR3: ASSLVAVTDTQY
V: TRBV5-1; J: TRBJ2-5; CDR3: ASSKIREETQY
V: TRBV12-3/TRBV12-4; J: TRBJ1-2; CDR3: ASSLISFDGYT
V: TRBV5-1; J: TRBJ2-1; CDR3: ASSLAGLAGDNFNEQF
V: TRBV5-4; J: TRBJ2-1; CDR3: ASSSGGTNNEQF
V: TRBV4-1; J: TRBJ2-6; CDR3: ASTLVSSGANVLT
V: TRBV7-2; J: TRBJ2-1; CDR3: ASSLALGSGVYEQF
V: TRBV12-3/TRBV12-4; J: TRBJ1-5; CDR3: ASSLKTGDSNQPQH
V: TRBV11-2; J: TRBJ1-4; CDR3: ASSLALGGRNEKLF
V: TRBV24-1; J: TRBJ2-1; CDR3: ATSPTGRVNNEQF
V: TRBV5-1; J: TRBJ2-5; CDR3: ASSLEGPSGGKETQY
V: TRBV12-3/TRBV12-4; J: TRBJ2-1; CDR3: ASTKTRPGEQF
V: TRBV4-1; J: TRBJ1-1; CDR3: ASSQGPTEAF